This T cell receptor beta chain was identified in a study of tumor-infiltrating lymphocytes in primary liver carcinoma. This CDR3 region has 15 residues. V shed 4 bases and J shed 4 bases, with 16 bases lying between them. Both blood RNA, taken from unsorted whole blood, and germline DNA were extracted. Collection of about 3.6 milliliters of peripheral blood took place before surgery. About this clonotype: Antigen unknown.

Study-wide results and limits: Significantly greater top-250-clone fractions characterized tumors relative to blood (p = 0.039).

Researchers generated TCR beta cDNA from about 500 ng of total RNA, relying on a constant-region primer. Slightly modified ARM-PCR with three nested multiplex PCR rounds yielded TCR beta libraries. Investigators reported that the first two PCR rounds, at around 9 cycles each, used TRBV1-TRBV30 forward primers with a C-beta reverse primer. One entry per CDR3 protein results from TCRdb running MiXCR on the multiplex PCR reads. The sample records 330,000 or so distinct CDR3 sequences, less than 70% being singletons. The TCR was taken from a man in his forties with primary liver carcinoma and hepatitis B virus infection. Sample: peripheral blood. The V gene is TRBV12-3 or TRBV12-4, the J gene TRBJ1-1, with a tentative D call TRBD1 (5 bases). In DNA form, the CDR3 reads TGTGCCAGCAGTTCCACTGCGGGGGGGGGCACTGAAGCTTTCTTT. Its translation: CASSSTAGGGTEAFF.